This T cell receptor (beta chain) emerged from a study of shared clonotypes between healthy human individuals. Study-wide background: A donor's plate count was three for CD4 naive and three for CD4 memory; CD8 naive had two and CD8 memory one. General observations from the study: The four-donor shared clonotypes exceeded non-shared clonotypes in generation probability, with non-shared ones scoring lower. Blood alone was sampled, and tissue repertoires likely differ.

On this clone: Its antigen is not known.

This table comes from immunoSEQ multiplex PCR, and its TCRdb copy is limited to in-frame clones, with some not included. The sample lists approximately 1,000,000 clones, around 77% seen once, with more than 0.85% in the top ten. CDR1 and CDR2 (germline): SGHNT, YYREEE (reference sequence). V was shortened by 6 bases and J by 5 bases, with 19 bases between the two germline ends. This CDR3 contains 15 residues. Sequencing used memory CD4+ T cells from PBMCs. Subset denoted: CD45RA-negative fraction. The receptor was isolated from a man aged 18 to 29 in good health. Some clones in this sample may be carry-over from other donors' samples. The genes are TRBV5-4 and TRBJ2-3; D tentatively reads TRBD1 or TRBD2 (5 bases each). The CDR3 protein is CASTSGTHFEDTQYF. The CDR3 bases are TGTGCCAGCACCTCCGGGACGCACTTCGAAGATACGCAGTATTTT.